The following is a T cell receptor beta chain sequence with its context. Its antigen is currently unknown. This sample is part of a study of T-cell reconstitution after alpha-beta-depleted transplantation in children. Study-wide results and caveats: After one year, T-cell counts and TCRbeta diversity mostly came from new T cells. Some patients' high day-60 TCRbeta diversity was attributed to recipient cells surviving conditioning. Several hundred expanded graft clones reportedly gave rise to the alpha-beta T cells present about two months after transplant.

Germline-derived CDR1 and CDR2 are SGHNT and YYREEE (reference sequence). This CDR3 has 15 amino acids. Trimming at V came to 1 base and at J to 2 bases, leaving 4 bases not matched to a gene. Preparation of the TCRbeta library used unique molecular identifiers. Each CDR3 protein gets one entry after TCRdb re-called the PCR reads with MiXCR. The sample shows 500,000 to 600,000 distinct CDR3 sequences, 25% to 30% of them seen only once. The clonotype was recovered from a boy under three years old with Wiskott-Aldrich syndrome, due to receive a stem cell transplant. Sequences were derived from PBMCs, sampled before TCRalphabeta/CD19-depleted stem cell transplant. The rearrangement joins TRBV5-4 to TRBJ2-5, with TRBD1 matching over 8 bases. The CDR3 DNA follows: TGTGCCAGCAGCTTGAGGACAGGGCTACAAGAGACCCAGTACTTC. It is translated as CASSLRTGLQETQYF.